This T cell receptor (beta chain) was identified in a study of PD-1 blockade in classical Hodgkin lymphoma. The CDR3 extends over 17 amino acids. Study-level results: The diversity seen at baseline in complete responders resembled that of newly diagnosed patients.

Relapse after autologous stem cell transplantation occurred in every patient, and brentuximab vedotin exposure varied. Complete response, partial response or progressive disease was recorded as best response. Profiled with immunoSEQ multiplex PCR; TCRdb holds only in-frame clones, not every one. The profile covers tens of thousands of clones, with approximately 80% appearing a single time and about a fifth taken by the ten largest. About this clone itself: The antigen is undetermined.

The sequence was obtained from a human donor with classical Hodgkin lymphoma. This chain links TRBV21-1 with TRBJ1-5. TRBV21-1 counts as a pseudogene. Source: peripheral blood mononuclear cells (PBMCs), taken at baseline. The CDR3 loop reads CASSKKETSGPNQPQHF. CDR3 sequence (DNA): TGTGCCAGCAGCAAGAAAGAGACCTCCGGGCCGAATCAGCCCCAGCATTTT.